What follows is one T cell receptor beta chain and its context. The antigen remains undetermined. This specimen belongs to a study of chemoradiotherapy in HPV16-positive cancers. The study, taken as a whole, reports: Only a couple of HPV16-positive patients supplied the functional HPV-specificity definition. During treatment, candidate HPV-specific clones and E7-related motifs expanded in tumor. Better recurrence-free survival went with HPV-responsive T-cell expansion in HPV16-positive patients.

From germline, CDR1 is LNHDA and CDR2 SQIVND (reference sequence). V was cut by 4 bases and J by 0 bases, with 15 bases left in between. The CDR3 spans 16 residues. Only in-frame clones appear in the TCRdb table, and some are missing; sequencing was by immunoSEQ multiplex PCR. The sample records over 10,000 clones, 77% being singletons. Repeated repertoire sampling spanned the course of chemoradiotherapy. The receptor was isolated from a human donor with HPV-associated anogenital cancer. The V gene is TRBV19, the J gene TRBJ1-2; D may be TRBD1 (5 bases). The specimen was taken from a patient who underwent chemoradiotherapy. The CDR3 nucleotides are TGTGCCAGTAGTACTCAGGTCGGGGCTACTAACTATGGCTACACCTTC. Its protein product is CASSTQVGATNYGYTF.